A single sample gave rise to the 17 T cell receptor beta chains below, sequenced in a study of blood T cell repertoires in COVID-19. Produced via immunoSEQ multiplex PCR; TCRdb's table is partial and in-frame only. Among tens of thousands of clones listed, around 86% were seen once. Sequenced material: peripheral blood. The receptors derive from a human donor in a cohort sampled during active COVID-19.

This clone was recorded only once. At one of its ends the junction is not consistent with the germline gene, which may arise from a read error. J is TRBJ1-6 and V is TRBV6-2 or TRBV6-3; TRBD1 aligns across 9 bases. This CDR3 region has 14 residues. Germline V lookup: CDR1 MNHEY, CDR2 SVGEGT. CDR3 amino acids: CASSYMGQGSTLHF. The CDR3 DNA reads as TGTGCCAGCAGTTACATGGGACAGGGTTCAACCCTCCACTTT.

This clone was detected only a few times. CDR3 sequence (DNA): TGTGCCAGCAGCGACGGGACAGGGGGACTCTCTGGGGCCAACGTCCTGACTTTC. Protein sequence: CASSDGTGGLSGANVLTF. V usage is TRBV11-2 and J usage is TRBJ2-6; 11 bases match TRBD1. Germline CDR1 reads SGHAT; CDR2 reads FQNNGV. CDR3 length: 18 residues. With V trimmed by 5 bases and J by 0 bases, 6 bases remained unmatched.

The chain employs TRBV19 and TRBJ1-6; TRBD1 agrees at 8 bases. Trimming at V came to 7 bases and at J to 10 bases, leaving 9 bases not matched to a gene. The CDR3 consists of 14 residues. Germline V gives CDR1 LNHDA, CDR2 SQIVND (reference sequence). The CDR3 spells CASTADRERSPLHF. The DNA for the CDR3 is TGTGCCAGTACCGCGGACAGGGAACGATCACCCCTCCACTTT.

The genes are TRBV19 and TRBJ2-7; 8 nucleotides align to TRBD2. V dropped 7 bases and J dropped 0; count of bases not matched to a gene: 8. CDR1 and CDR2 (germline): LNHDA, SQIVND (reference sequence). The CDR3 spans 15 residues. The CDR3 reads CASTSGAGASYEQYF. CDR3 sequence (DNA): TGTGCCAGTACCTCCGGAGCGGGGGCCTCCTACGAGCAGTACTTC. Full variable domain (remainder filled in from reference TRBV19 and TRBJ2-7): DGGITQSPKYLFRKEGQNVTLSCEQNLNHDAMYWYRQDPGQGLRLIYYSQIVNDFQKGDIAEGYSVSREKKESFPLTVTSAQKNPTAFYLCASTSGAGASYEQYFGPGTRLTVT.

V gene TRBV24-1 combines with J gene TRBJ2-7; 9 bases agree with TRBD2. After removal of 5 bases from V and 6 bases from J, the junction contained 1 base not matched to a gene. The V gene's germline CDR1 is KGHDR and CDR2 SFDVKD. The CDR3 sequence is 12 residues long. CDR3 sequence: CATSAAGGEQYF. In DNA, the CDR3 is TGTGCCACCAGTGCAGCGGGGGGCGAGCAGTACTTC.

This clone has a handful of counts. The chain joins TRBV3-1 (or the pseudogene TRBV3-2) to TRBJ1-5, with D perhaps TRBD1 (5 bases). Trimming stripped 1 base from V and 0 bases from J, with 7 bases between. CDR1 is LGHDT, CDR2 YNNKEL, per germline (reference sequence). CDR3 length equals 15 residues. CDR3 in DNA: TGTGCCAGCAGCCAAGCAGGGAATAGCAATCAGCCCCAGCATTTT. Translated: CASSQAGNSNQPQHF.

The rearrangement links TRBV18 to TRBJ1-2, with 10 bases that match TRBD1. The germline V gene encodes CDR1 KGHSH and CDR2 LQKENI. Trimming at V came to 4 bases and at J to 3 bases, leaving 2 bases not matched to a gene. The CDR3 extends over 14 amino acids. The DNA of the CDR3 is TGTGCCAGCTCACAGACAGGGGGCGACTATGGCTACACCTTC. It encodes CASSQTGGDYGYTF. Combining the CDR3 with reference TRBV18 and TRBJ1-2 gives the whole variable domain NAGVMQNPRHLVRRRGQEARLRCSPMKGHSHVYWYRQLPEEGLKFMVYLQKENIIDESGMPKERFSAEFPKEGPSILRIQQVVRGDSAAYFCASSQTGGDYGYTFGSGTRLTVV.

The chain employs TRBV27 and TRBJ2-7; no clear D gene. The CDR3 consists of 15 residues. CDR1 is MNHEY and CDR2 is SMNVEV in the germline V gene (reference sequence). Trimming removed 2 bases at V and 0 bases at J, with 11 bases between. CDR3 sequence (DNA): TGTGCCAGCAGTTTAAAGAGTTTTAGCTCCTACGAGCAGTACTTC. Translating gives CASSLKSFSSYEQYF.

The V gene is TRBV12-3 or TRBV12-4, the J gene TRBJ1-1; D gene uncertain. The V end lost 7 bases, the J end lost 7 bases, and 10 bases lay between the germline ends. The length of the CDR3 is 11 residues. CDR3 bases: TGTGCCAGCACCCCGCGTGTTGAAGCTTTCTTT. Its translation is CASTPRVEAFF.

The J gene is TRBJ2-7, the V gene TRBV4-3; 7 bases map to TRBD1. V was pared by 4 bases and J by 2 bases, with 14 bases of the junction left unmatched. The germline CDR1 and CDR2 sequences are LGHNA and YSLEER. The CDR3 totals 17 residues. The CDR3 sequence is CASSRNIHGTETYEQYF. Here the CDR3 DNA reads TGCGCCAGCAGCCGGAACATACACGGGACAGAAACCTACGAGCAGTACTTC.

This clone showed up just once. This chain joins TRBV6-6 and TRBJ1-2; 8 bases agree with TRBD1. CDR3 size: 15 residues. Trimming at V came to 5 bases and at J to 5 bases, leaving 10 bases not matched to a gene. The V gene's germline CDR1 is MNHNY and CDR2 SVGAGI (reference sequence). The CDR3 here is CASSPTGGRIYGYTF. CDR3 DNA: TGTGCCAGCAGTCCCACAGGGGGTCGCATTTATGGCTACACCTTC.

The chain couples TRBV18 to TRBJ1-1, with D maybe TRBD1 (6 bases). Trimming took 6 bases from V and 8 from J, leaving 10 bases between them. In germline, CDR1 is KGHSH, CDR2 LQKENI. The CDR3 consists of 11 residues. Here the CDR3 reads CASSPDREAFF. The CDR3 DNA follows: TGTGCCAGCTCCCCGGACAGAGAAGCTTTCTTT.

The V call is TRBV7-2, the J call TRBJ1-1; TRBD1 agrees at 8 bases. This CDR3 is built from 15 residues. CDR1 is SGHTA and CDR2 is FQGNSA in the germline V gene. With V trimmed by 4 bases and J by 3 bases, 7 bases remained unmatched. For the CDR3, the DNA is TGTGCCAGCAGCTCGCCTGGACAGGGCTACACTGAAGCTTTCTTT. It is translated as CASSSPGQGYTEAFF.

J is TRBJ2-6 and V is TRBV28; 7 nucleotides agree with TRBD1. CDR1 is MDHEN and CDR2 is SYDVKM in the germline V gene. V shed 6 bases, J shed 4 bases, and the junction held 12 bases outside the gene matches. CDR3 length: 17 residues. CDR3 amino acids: CASSRRQGASGANVLTF. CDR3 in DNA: TGTGCCAGCAGCCGTAGACAGGGAGCTTCGGGGGCCAACGTCCTGACTTTC.

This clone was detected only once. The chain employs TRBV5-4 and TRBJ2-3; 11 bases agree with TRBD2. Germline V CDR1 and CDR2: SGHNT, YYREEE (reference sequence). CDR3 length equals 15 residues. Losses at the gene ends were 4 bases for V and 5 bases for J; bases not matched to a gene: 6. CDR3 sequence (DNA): TGTGCCAGCAGCGTCACTAGCGGGGGTGTAGATACGCAGTATTTT. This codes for CASSVTSGGVDTQYF. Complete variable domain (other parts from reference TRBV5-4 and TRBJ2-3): ETGVTQSPTHLIKTRGQQVTLRCSSQSGHNTVSWYQQALGQGPQFIFQYYREEENGRGNFPPRFSGLQFPNYSSELNVNALELDDSALYLCASSVTSGGVDTQYFGPGTRLTVL.

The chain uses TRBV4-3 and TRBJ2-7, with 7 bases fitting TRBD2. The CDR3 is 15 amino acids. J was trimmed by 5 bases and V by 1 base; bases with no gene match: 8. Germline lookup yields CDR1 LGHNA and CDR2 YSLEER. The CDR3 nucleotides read TGCGCCAGCAGCCAAGCTCCTGGCGGGGGAGACGAGCAGTACTTC. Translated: CASSQAPGGGDEQYF.

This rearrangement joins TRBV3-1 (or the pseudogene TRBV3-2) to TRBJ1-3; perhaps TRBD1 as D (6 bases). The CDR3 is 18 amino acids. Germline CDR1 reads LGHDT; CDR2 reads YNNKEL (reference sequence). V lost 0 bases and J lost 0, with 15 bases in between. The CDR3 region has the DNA TGTGCCAGCAGCCAAGAAAGACCCACGGGACACTCTGGAAACACCATATATTTT. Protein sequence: CASSQERPTGHSGNTIYF.